The rows below give T cell receptor beta chains drawn from one sample of a study of shared clonotypes between healthy human individuals. Assay: immunoSEQ multiplex PCR; the TCRdb copy retains only in-frame clones and omits some. The sample contains about 2 million clones, roughly 94% of which appear only once. The sequenced sample consisted of naive CD4+ T cells sorted from blood. These receptors all stem from a man between 18 and 35 years old in good health. Each CDR3 is given with its conserved first and last residue. The D gene is left open where the match is weak.

TGTGCCAGCAGCTTAGATGGCCAGAGTCGGTACACCTTC	CASSLDGQSRYTF	TRBJ1-2	-	TRBV5-4
TGCGCCAGCAGCCAACTTAAGACAGGGGGTAATGAAAAACTGTTTTTT	CASSQLKTGGNEKLFF	TRBJ1-4	TRBD1	TRBV4-3
TGTGCCAGCAGCAAGGACGGCACTGAAGCTTTCTTT	CASSKDGTEAFF	TRBJ1-1	-	TRBV7-2
TGTGCCAGCAGTGAAGACAGGGTGGATTTCTCCGGGGAGCTGTTTTTT	CASSEDRVDFSGELFF	TRBJ2-2	-	TRBV2
TGTGCCAGCAGCGTATTGTCAGAGACCCAGTACTTC	CASSVLSETQYF	TRBJ2-5	-	TRBV9
TGTGCCAGCAGCTTGGGACAGCCTTATGGCTACACCTTC	CASSLGQPYGYTF	TRBJ1-2	-	TRBV5-6
TGCAGCGTTGAACTCTGGGACGACGGGGAGCAGTACTTC	CSVELWDDGEQYF	TRBJ2-7	-	TRBV29-1
TGTGCCACCGGACAGGGGGCCCGTAGGAATCAGCCCCAGCATTTT	CATGQGARRNQPQHF	TRBJ1-5	TRBD1	TRBV19
TGTGCTAGTGGTTCAGCCCCCCCGGGGCGCACTAATGAAAAACTGTTTTTT	CASGSAPPGRTNEKLFF	TRBJ1-4	-	TRBV12-5
TGTGCCAGCAGAGTAGCGGGAGCGGAGACCCAGTACTTC	CASRVAGAETQYF	TRBJ2-5	TRBD2	TRBV5-4
TGTGCTAGTGGTTCGGGCTATATCGGCGCGGCAGGGAATTCACCCCTCCACTTT	CASGSGYIGAAGNSPLHF	TRBJ1-6	-	TRBV12-5
TGTGCCATTAATGAGGGTTACGAGCAGTACTTC	CAINEGYEQYF	TRBJ2-7	-	TRBV27
TGTGCCAGCATCGGGACGGAGGCTTTCTTT	CASIGTEAFF	TRBJ1-1	-	TRBV6-6
TGTGCCAGCAGCCCCCCCGGACAGGGCAACTATGGCTACACCTTC	CASSPPGQGNYGYTF	TRBJ1-2	TRBD1	TRBV7-9
TGCGCCAGTAACCAGGGAGGCACAGATACGCAGTATTTT	CASNQGGTDTQYF	TRBJ2-3	-	TRBV5-1
TGTGCCAGCAGTCCCGGACAGGGCGGACTTTCACCCCTCCACTTT	CASSPGQGGLSPLHF	TRBJ1-6	TRBD1	TRBV6-5
TGCGCCAGCAGCACGGGACAGGGGGCACCGGAGACCCAGTACTTC	CASSTGQGAPETQYF	TRBJ2-5	TRBD1	TRBV5-1
TGTGCCAGCAAGTACCAGCGTATGACCGGGGAGCTGTTTTTT	CASKYQRMTGELFF	TRBJ2-2	-	TRBV27
TGCAGCGTTGAGGGGCGGAACGAGCAGTACTTC	CSVEGRNEQYF	TRBJ2-7	-	TRBV29-1
TGTGCCAGTAGTATAGAGGGGTCCGGACAGCCCCAGCATTTT	CASSIEGSGQPQHF	TRBJ1-5	-	TRBV19
TGCGCCAGCAGCTTGGGAGAGGACCGAATCCAAGAGACCCAGTACTTC	CASSLGEDRIQETQYF	TRBJ2-5	-	TRBV5-1
TGTGCCAGCAGCTCCGACAGGGTTCGCAGGCAGCCCCAGCATTTT	CASSSDRVRRQPQHF	TRBJ1-5	TRBD1	TRBV7-3
TGTGCCAGCAGTGAAGCGGCAGGGGGTTGGAGGACCCAGTACTTC	CASSEAAGGWRTQYF	TRBJ2-5	TRBD1	TRBV2